The 7 T cell receptor beta chains presented below share a single source sample, sequenced in a study of blood T cell repertoires in COVID-19. TCRdb's table, derived via immunoSEQ multiplex PCR, lists solely in-frame clones and lacks some. The sample records around 320,000 clones, 70% to 90% being singletons. Sequenced: peripheral blood. These receptors came from a human donor in a cohort sampled during active COVID-19.

The chain combines TRBV6-5 with TRBJ1-3; D not resolved. The V gene's germline CDR1 is MNHEY and CDR2 SVGAGI. The CDR3 covers 15 residues. Trimming stripped 4 bases from V and 0 bases from J, with 10 bases between. CDR3 region: CASSLVQTSGNTIYF. Written as DNA, the CDR3 is TGTGCCAGCAGTTTAGTACAGACCTCTGGAAACACCATATATTTT.

V and J are TRBV10-3 and TRBJ1-6, with a possible D match to TRBD1 (6 bases). The germline gives CDR1 ENHRY, CDR2 SYGVKD. V lost 7 bases, J lost 7 bases, and 11 bases lay in between. CDR3 length equals 13 residues. Here the CDR3 reads CAITRTENSPLHF. CDR3 coding DNA: TGTGCCATCACTCGGACAGAGAATTCACCCCTCCACTTT.

Here the CDR3 reads CSVEKQGYTEAFF. CDR3 sequence (DNA): TGCAGCGTGGAGAAACAGGGTTACACTGAAGCTTTCTTT. This chain joins TRBV29-1 and TRBJ1-1, with D possibly matching TRBD1 (6 bases). This CDR3 contains 13 residues. Trimming stripped 6 bases from V and 3 bases from J, with 14 bases between. Germline V gene lookup returns CDR1 SQVTM and CDR2 ANQGSEA.

This clone was observed once. The chain has TRBV12-5 and TRBJ1-6, with TRBD1 as a possible D gene (6 bases). V was clipped by 0 bases and J by 9 bases, with 15 bases between them. The CDR3 loop spans 16 amino acids. Looked up from germline, CDR1 is LGHNT and CDR2 is FRNRAP. CDR3 region: CASGLVGGDRSSPLHF. In DNA, the CDR3 is TGTGCTAGTGGTTTGGTAGGGGGGGACCGTAGTTCACCCCTCCACTTT.

This chain joins TRBV4-2 and TRBJ2-3; D possibly corresponds to TRBD1 (6 bases). Germline V lookup: CDR1 LGHNA, CDR2 YNFKEQ. The CDR3 consists of 15 residues. The V end was cut by 0 bases, the J end by 9 bases, with 16 bases between. This chain's CDR3 is CASSQEAQGQGTQYF. Written as DNA, the CDR3 is TGTGCCAGCAGCCAAGAAGCACAGGGCCAGGGAACGCAGTATTTT.

V and J are TRBV7-8 and TRBJ1-5; D ambiguous. The V and J ends lost 2 bases and 4 bases respectively, with 15 bases between them. Germline assignment: CDR1 SGHVS and CDR2 FQNEAQ. The CDR3 has 16 amino acids. CDR3: CASSLTPAPVNQPQHF. CDR3 bases: TGTGCCAGCAGCTTAACCCCAGCGCCCGTAAATCAGCCCCAGCATTTT.

The chain carries TRBV2 and TRBJ2-1; TRBD2 matches at 13 bases. After removal of 7 bases from V and 9 bases from J, the junction contained 9 bases not matched to a gene. This CDR3 comprises 15 residues. Looked up from germline, CDR1 is SNHLY and CDR2 is FYNNEI. For the CDR3, the DNA is TGTGCCAGCACCGATGGACTAGCGGGGGAGGGTGAGCAGTTCTTC. Amino acid sequence: CASTDGLAGEGEQFF.